These T cell receptor beta chains were read from a single sample in a study of response to subunit inactivated influenza vaccine. Via MiXCR, TCRdb re-called the RT-PCR reads, giving one row per CDR3 protein. The sample includes more than 600,000 distinct CDR3 sequences, roughly 18% of them seen just once. Sequencing used PBMCs from blood, obtained 5 days after vaccination. The receptors here all came from a man aged 50-59 years who received an inactivated influenza vaccine. CDR3s include the opening cysteine and the closing phenylalanine or tryptophan. Each record gives: J gene, clone size, V gene, D gene, CDR3 DNA, CDR3 protein. The D gene is left open where the match is weak. The listing skips clone size in some rows; elsewhere it reads once, few, many or a size class.

TRBJ2-1 . TRBV29-1 . TGCAGCGTAGCCCGACAGGTTTCTGTCCACAATGAGCAGTTCTTC CSVARQVSVHNEQFF
TRBJ2-1 many TRBV10-3 . TGTGCCATCAGTGAGTCGCTGGTCCTATCCTACAATGAGCAGTTCTTC CAISESLVLSYNEQFF
TRBJ2-1 few TRBV4-3 . TGCGCCAGCAGCCAAGATCTAGGGGCAGGGGGGGATGAGCAGTTCTTC CASSQDLGAGGDEQFF
TRBJ2-5 . TRBV20-1 . TGCAGTGCTAGCATCAGGTCGGAGACCCAGTACTTC CSASIRSETQYF
TRBJ1-5 few TRBV12-3/TRBV12-4 . TGTGCCAGCAGTTTAATGGGTCGAGCCCAGCATTTT CASSLMGRAQHF
TRBJ2-5 few TRBV5-1 . TGCGCCAGCAGCCCCGGGTCCAATGAAGAGACCCAGTACTTC CASSPGSNEETQYF
TRBJ2-3 . TRBV20-1 TRBD2 TGCAGTGCTAAACGGACTAGCGGGAAGACAGATACGCAGTATTTT CSAKRTSGKTDTQYF
TRBJ2-7 . TRBV7-2 . TGTGCCAGCAGTTGGGAAGGATACGAGCAGTACTTC CASSWEGYEQYF
TRBJ1-4 . TRBV12-3/TRBV12-4 . TGTGCCAGCAACATTAGGGGGAAAAATGAAAAACTGTTTTTT CASNIRGKNEKLFF
TRBJ2-7 many TRBV6-1 TRBD1 TGTGCCAGCAGCTCTCCCGGGACAGCGGCCTACGAGCAGTACTTC CASSSPGTAAYEQYF
TRBJ1-6 many TRBV7-2 . TGTGCCAGCAGCTTAGTGGCTGCAGGGTATTCACCCCTCCACTTT CASSLVAAGYSPLHF
TRBJ2-5 few TRBV14 TRBD2 TGTGCCAGCAGCCAGACTAGCGGACAAGAGACCCAGTACTTC CASSQTSGQETQYF
TRBJ2-5 . TRBV7-2 . TGTGCCAGCAGCTTCACAAGGGGGGGAGAGACCCAGTACTTC CASSFTRGGETQYF
TRBJ2-2 . TRBV7-2 . TGTGCCAGCAGCCTGGGAGTGGGTCGGGAGCTGTTTTTT CASSLGVGRELFF
TRBJ2-7 . TRBV7-2 . TGTGCCAGCAGACCCACACCCGGGAGCTCCTACGAGCAGTACTTC CASRPTPGSSYEQYF